This TCR beta chain is from a study of shared clonotypes between healthy human individuals. Study results and caveats: A limitation of the genetic and exposure-history diversity represented arose from few donors.

Once extracted for a subset, genomic DNA was divided evenly among several immunoSEQ plates. The method was immunoSEQ multiplex PCR; TCRdb's version includes in-frame clones alone and lacks a portion of them. The table records some 900,000 clones, less than 85% of them present only once. This clone showed up just a few times. Antigen specificity is unknown. Per germline, CDR1 LGHNA and CDR2 YSLEER. This CDR3 region has 15 residues. The ends lost 4 bases at V and 2 bases at J; junction bases unmatched: 4. The clonotype comes from a man between 18 and 35 years old in good health. V and J are TRBV4-3 and TRBJ1-3, with 8 bases fitting TRBD1. Source material: memory CD4+ T cells sorted from blood. Subset here: CD45RA-negative fraction. The CDR3 DNA reads as TGCGCCAGCAGCCTCCAGACAGGGGCTGGAAACACCATATATTTT. Translated: CASSLQTGAGNTIYF.